Listed below are T cell receptor beta chains from one sample, sequenced in a study of OX40 agonist ivuxolimab in advanced cancers. The protocol was immunoSEQ multiplex PCR, while the TCRdb copy is restricted to in-frame clones and leaves out a portion. The repertoire holds tens of thousands of clones, with approximately 91% as singletons. The sample was CD4+ or CD8+ T cells sorted from blood, taken in a trial of the OX40 agonist ivuxolimab. These receptors were collected from an adult with an advanced solid tumor such as melanoma, head and neck, liver or kidney cancer. Each CDR3 is given with its conserved first and last residue. A D gene is named only where the DNA matches it firmly. Size is omitted from some rows. Given values are once, few, many or a class for expanded clones.

v_gene	d_gene	abundance	j_gene	CDR3nt	CDR3aa
TRBV14	.	.	TRBJ1-2	TGTGCCAGCAGCCAAGGGATCTATGGCTACACCTTC	CASSQGIYGYTF
TRBV2	TRBD1	.	TRBJ2-3	TGTGCCAGCAGGGGACAGGGGGCAGATACGCAGTATTTT	CASRGQGADTQYF
TRBV2	.	.	TRBJ1-5	TGTGCCAACAGCCTAGAGGGCAATCAGCCCCAGCATTTT	CANSLEGNQPQHF
TRBV5-6	TRBD1	.	TRBJ2-7	TGTGCCAGCAGCTTCGGACAGGGCCGCTACGAGCAGTACTTC	CASSFGQGRYEQYF
TRBV10-3	.	few	TRBJ1-4	TGTGCCATCAGGGACGACAGGGAAAAACTGTTTTTT	CAIRDDREKLFF
TRBV9	TRBD2	.	TRBJ2-1	TGTGCCAGCAGCGTAGGATTATCAGGGACTAGCACCTACAATGAGCAGTTCTTC	CASSVGLSGTSTYNEQFF
TRBV15	.	.	TRBJ2-5	TGTGCCACCAGCAGAGGTGGGGGTGGCCAAGAGACCCAGTACTTC	CATSRGGGGQETQYF
TRBV5-1	TRBD2	.	TRBJ2-7	TGCGCCAGCAGCTTGGACGGGAGGAGCTCCTACGAGCAGTACTTC	CASSLDGRSSYEQYF
TRBV28	TRBD1	.	TRBJ2-5	TGTGCCAGCAGTCAACTATCAGGGGGCCGGGGAGAGACCCAGTACTTC	CASSQLSGGRGETQYF
TRBV7-9	.	few	TRBJ2-3	TGTGCCAGCAGCTTAGACCCCGGGCTAGTAGTGGGAGATACGCAGTATTTT	CASSLDPGLVVGDTQYF
TRBV7-8	.	.	TRBJ1-1	TGTGCCAGCAGCTTGCCGTCAGCCAAAGTGTACGGACTGCGTAGTGAAGCTTTCTTT	CASSLPSAKVYGLRSEAFF
TRBV2	TRBD1	.	TRBJ1-2	TGTGCCAGCAGTGGACAGGGGGCGGCTAACTATGGCTACACCTTC	CASSGQGAANYGYTF
TRBV18	TRBD1	.	TRBJ1-2	TGTGCCAGCTCTCCTGACAGGGGCTATGGCTACACCTTC	CASSPDRGYGYTF
TRBV10-3	.	.	TRBJ2-7	TGTGCCATCAGTGAGTCGAAGGGAAACAACTACGAGCAGTACTTC	CAISESKGNNYEQYF
TRBV14	TRBD1	.	TRBJ1-1	TGTGCCAGCAGCCTCCAGGGGGCAACTGAAGCTTTCTTT	CASSLQGATEAFF
TRBV27	TRBD1	.	TRBJ1-5	TGTGCCAGCAGTTTTACCGGGACAGGGGAGCAGCCCCAGCATTTT	CASSFTGTGEQPQHF
TRBV7-9	.	.	TRBJ2-2	TGTGCCAGCACTCTAGACGGCGGGGAGCTGTTTTTT	CASTLDGGELFF
TRBV28	TRBD1	.	TRBJ2-7	TGTGCCAGCAGTTTATCGACAGGGGGGATCGAGCAGTACTTC	CASSLSTGGIEQYF
TRBV12-5	.	.	TRBJ1-1	TGTGCTAGTGGTTTGGTACGGGGGGCAAACACTGAAGCTTTCTTT	CASGLVRGANTEAFF
TRBV5-1	.	few	TRBJ1-2	TGCGCCAGCACCCAGGGAAACTATGGCTACACCTTC	CASTQGNYGYTF
TRBV25-1	.	.	TRBJ2-3	TGTGCCAGCAGTGAAATTGGGCTCCAAGATACGCAGTATTTT	CASSEIGLQDTQYF
TRBV5-1	TRBD2	.	TRBJ2-1	TGCGCCAGCAGCCCTCGGCTAGCGGGTAACAATGAGCAGTTCTTC	CASSPRLAGNNEQFF
TRBV11-2	TRBD2	.	TRBJ2-7	TGTGCCAGCAGCAGGCCGGGACTAGCGGGAGAAGAGCAGTACTTC	CASSRPGLAGEEQYF
TRBV2	.	.	TRBJ2-7	TGTGCCAGCAGTGGGGCAGGGGTCAACGAGCAGTACTTC	CASSGAGVNEQYF
TRBV28	.	.	TRBJ2-7	TGTGCCAGCAGAAAAGGGGGGCGGGAGCAGTACTTC	CASRKGGREQYF
TRBV19	.	.	TRBJ2-7	TGTGCCAGTAGTGCCTCGGGGCCAATCTACGAGCAGTACTTC	CASSASGPIYEQYF
TRBV5-5	TRBD1	.	TRBJ2-7	TGTGCCAGCAGCTCGCTGACCAGAACAGGGGCCCGGACAAACGAGCAGTACTTC	CASSSLTRTGARTNEQYF
TRBV30	TRBD1	once	TRBJ2-7	TGTGCCTGGGGGACAGGGCTCAGCTCCTACGAGCAGTACTTC	CAWGTGLSSYEQYF
TRBV19	.	.	TRBJ1-5	TGTGCCAGTAGTAGGTTGGGTAGGGAAGATCAGCCCCAGCATTTT	CASSRLGREDQPQHF
TRBV5-6	.	.	TRBJ1-4	TGTGCCAGCAGCGGCGGAGGGCGACTCAATGAAAAACTGTTTTTT	CASSGGGRLNEKLFF
TRBV14	TRBD1	.	TRBJ2-1	TGTGCCAGCAGCCATATTCGGGGACAGACTTTCGGGAATGAGCAGTTCTTC	CASSHIRGQTFGNEQFF
TRBV10-3	TRBD1	.	TRBJ1-2	TGTGCCATCACGGGGGGGCAGGGGGCGACTAACTATGGCTACACCTTC	CAITGGQGATNYGYTF
TRBV29-1	.	.	TRBJ2-2	TGCAGCGTTGAACGTACCACCGGGGAGCTGTTTTTT	CSVERTTGELFF
TRBV11-3	.	.	TRBJ2-1	TGTGCCAGCACGGGGGTCTTTAGGGACGCTGAGCAGTTCTTC	CASTGVFRDAEQFF
TRBV27	TRBD1	.	TRBJ2-4	TGTGCCAGCAGTGCAGACAGGGGTAAAAACATTCAGTACTTC	CASSADRGKNIQYF
TRBV7-8	.	.	TRBJ1-1	TGTGCCAGCAGCTTAGTAGGGCAGGGAGAAGCTTTCTTT	CASSLVGQGEAFF
TRBV5-4	.	.	TRBJ2-1	TGTGCCAGCAGCCCGGGACCGTCTACCTACAATGAGCAGTTCTTC	CASSPGPSTYNEQFF
TRBV7-8	TRBD1	.	TRBJ2-1	TGTGCCAGCAGCTCGACAGGGTCCGGATACAATGAGCAGTTCTTC	CASSSTGSGYNEQFF
TRBV6-6	TRBD1	.	TRBJ1-5	TGTGCCAGCAGTGACAGGGCAAACGGACAGCCCCAGCATTTT	CASSDRANGQPQHF
TRBV7-8	.	.	TRBJ2-7	TGTGCCAGCAGCTTACGAACAGGGATTTACGAGCAGTACTTC	CASSLRTGIYEQYF
TRBV2	TRBD1	.	TRBJ1-6	TGTGCCAGCAGGGGGACAGGGTCGGGTTCACCCCTCCACTTT	CASRGTGSGSPLHF
TRBV11-3	.	.	TRBJ1-5	TGTGCCAGCAGCTTCGACAGCAATCAGCCCCAGCATTTT	CASSFDSNQPQHF
TRBV6-5	.	.	TRBJ2-2	TGTGCCAGCAGTTACTCGATAAAGATCGGGGAGCTGTTTTTT	CASSYSIKIGELFF
TRBV15	.	once	TRBJ1-5	TGTGCCACCAGCAGAGATCCCGATGCACAGCCCCAGCATTTT	CATSRDPDAQPQHF
TRBV19	TRBD1	.	TRBJ2-5	TGTGCCAGTAGGTCTCAGGGGGTAGGGACCCAGTACTTC	CASRSQGVGTQYF
TRBV9	TRBD2	.	TRBJ2-1	TGTGCCAGCAGCCCCAGAGCGGGAGGGCCGATCAATGAGCAGTTCTTC	CASSPRAGGPINEQFF
TRBV29-1	TRBD1	.	TRBJ2-1	TGCAGCGTTGAACTTCAGAGACAGGGTAATGAGCAGTTCTTC	CSVELQRQGNEQFF
TRBV9	TRBD2	.	TRBJ2-1	TGTGCCAGCAGCGTCGGGACTAGCGGGCACTACAATGAGCAGTTCTTC	CASSVGTSGHYNEQFF